This T cell receptor beta chain was sequenced in a study of shared clonotypes between healthy human individuals. For this clone: Other nucleotide sequences from this sample produce the same CDR3.

The germline gives CDR1 SQVTM, CDR2 ANQGSEA. The CDR3 contains 13 residues. Trimming took off 4 bases at V and 2 bases at J, with 10 bases between the two ends. Libraries were prepared by immunoSEQ multiplex PCR; TCRdb keeps only in-frame clonotypes and omits some of them. The sample lists about 2.4 million clones, 80% to 95% occurring once. The rearrangement links TRBV29-1 to TRBJ2-3; D remains unclear. This receptor was taken from a man in his late teens or twenties in good health. Some clones in this sample may be carry-over from other donors' samples. Sequenced material: naive CD4+ T cells from PBMCs. Described subset: CD45RA+ positively selected. The CDR3 DNA follows: TGCAGCGTTGTGGGCAGAAACACAGATACGCAGTATTTT. It codes for CSVVGRNTDTQYF.